This entry features one TCR beta chain sequence. A sample-barcoded 5' primer and a J-beta primer mix were used in a second PCR of about 7 to 11 cycles. TCRdb processed the 5' RACE reads anew with MiXCR; each CDR3 protein has one entry. The repertoire has 650,000 or so distinct CDR3 sequences, approximately 52% of them found once; the top ten carry around an eighth. This sample is part of a study of blood T cells in healthy people across ages. This TCR came from a woman aged 80 or over in good health. Specimen: blood.

Here the CDR3 reads CAPREATDTQYF. CDR3 nucleotide sequence: TGTGCTCCTCGCGAGGCCACAGATACGCAGTATTTT. The chain is built from TRBV7-9 and TRBJ2-3; D is undetermined. The CDR3 length is 12 residues. Germline lookup yields CDR1 SEHNR and CDR2 FQNEAQ (reference sequence).